This T cell receptor beta chain was captured by sequencing in a study of regulatory T cells in long-lasting Graves disease listed by TCRdb under 2021. About the investigation overall: Patients with newly diagnosed Graves' disease had been on antithyroid drugs for under 3 months. Patients with persistent Graves' disease were compared with patients with newly diagnosed Graves' disease using TCR sequencing and RNA sequencing of peripheral blood. The study was conducted in China and was registered as a clinical trial. A total of roughly 35 samples were covered by TCR sequencing, comprising around 13 persistent and approximately 20 newly diagnosed Graves' disease patients. Study-wide findings and limitations: Preferential use of TRBV28, TRBJ1-2 and TRBJ2-5 was observed in persistent disease, whereas TRBV20-1 and TRBJ2-1 were favored in newly diagnosed disease. Sequencing and analysis were limited to the TCR beta chain. Peripheral blood alone was examined, since thyroid tissue, which constituted the primary lesion, could not be accessed. A larger number of public clonotypes was shared among persistent patients (approximately 2,600) than among newly diagnosed patients (roughly 1,000). As a limitation, the authors acknowledged that the small sample size may reduce accuracy. Compared with newly diagnosed patients, patients with persistent Graves' disease had lower TCR Shannon entropy and fewer highly expanded clones, which suggests clonal expansion.

The time point label here, explained by the study, means: newly diagnosed GD, antithyroid drugs for less than 3 months. RNA was extracted from PBMCs in TRIzol for both TCR sequencing and RNA sequencing. The diagnosis of Graves' disease was made according to American Thyroid Association guidelines. The patients came from an endocrinology department in Xi'an, China. Each patient gave 7 to 9.5 milliliters of peripheral blood, collected in an EDTA anticoagulant tube. Ficoll Paque Plus density gradient separation was used to isolate PBMCs, and no additional T cell sorting was done. An Agilent 2100 Bioanalyzer and agarose gel were used to check RNA quality, and a NanoDrop 2000 was used to measure RNA concentration. The library was obtained by multiplex PCR. Sequencer: Illumina HiSeq 4000. To build TCR beta libraries, CDR3 regions were amplified by Arm-PCR using iRepertoire HTBI primers. Before sequencing, the PCR products underwent gel purification. Under the source paper's analysis protocol: Across samples, roughly 60 TRBV and over 11 TRBJ segments were identified and used for gene usage analysis of CDR3 amino acid clonotypes. Filtered high-quality paired reads were merged into contigs using COPE and FqMerger. Contigs were aligned with BLAST to IMGT TRBV, TRBD and TRBJ reference genes, and CDR3 was defined per IMGT. Any clonotype with a frequency above 0.1% was classified as a highly expanded clone. Shannon entropy served as the measure of repertoire diversity, while the Gini coefficient captured V-J evenness. A clonotype was considered public if more than one individual shared it. TCRdb reprocessed the public reads (quality trimming at Q25 with fastp, clone calling with MiXCR) and kept in-frame beta chains. Entries are consolidated by CDR3 protein sequence, retaining the most common genes and DNA. The V and J calls, along with clone size, are taken from TCRdb and not from the paper's own processing. The sample table shows roughly 400,000 distinct CDR3 sequences, and 15% are seen once. Approximately 8% of the sample is in the top ten clones.

Of note for this clonotype: It lacks a known antigen. No much larger clone is present one base from it, and per-base qualities are unavailable.

The CDR3 covers 14 residues, taking in both the cysteine and the phenylalanine. Of all the DNA, just the CDR3 is kept, 42 bases in frame from base 1. Germline trimming: 4 bases from V, 2 bases from J; junction bases outside gene matches: 4. From the germline V gene, CDR1 is WSHSY and CDR2 is SAAADI. These sequences were also reported in another study, on T cells in Graves' hyperthyroidism and ophthalmopathy. As that second study puts it: Stable Graves' hyperthyroidism was defined as no progression to ophthalmopathy during 18 months of follow-up. Hyperthyroidism patients were aged 18 to 65 years and newly diagnosed, with disease duration of less than 2 months. The study excluded patients with uncontrolled infections, other autoimmune diseases, pregnancy or lactation. Diagnoses relied on clinical symptoms, serum thyroxine and TRAb, thyroid ultrasound and orbital computed tomography. For the first round of RT-PCR on the TCR CDR3, the HTBI primer set was used together with the Qiagen OneStep RT-PCR kit. Blood samples also contained most of the expanded thyroid clonotypes (frequency above 0.001), which suggests that blood repertoires may reflect thyroid immune responses. Ophthalmopathy was separated from stable hyperthyroidism by a 13 V-J signature model, with approximately 86% sensitivity and 81% to 82% specificity obtained in cross-validation and 80%/75% obtained in testing. In validation, the model predicted progression to ophthalmopathy a median of roughly 6.2 months before onset, with 70% to 71% sensitivity and 72.22% specificity. To identify distinguishing TCR V-J signatures, a discovery cohort of around 100 patients was used, comprising 43 with Graves' ophthalmopathy and around 57 with stable Graves' hyperthyroidism. An independent validation cohort of under 20 hyperthyroidism patients and more than 15 patients who later progressed to ophthalmopathy tested prospective prediction of ophthalmopathy. The approximately 98 discovery patients were randomly divided into training and test sets at a 7:3 ratio. In addition, the study compared T-cell repertoires in thyroid tissue and in blood from roughly six Graves' hyperthyroidism patients. After sampling, hyperthyroidism patients received methimazole starting at 30 mg daily, and ophthalmopathy patients received high-dose intravenous methylprednisolone. A second multiplex PCR round built the libraries, followed by size selection and purification. Sequencing of the libraries was done on an Illumina HiSeq2000 using paired-end 100 bp reads. SOAPnuke was used to process the raw data, throwing out any read that contained adapters or uncalled bases, had a mean Phred below 15, or lacked an exact constant-primer or identifier match. High-quality paired reads were merged with COPE v1.2.5, and unique nucleotide sequences were defined as clonotypes. MiTCR v1.1 was used to align the clonotypes against IMGT TRBV, TRBD and TRBJ reference segments. Analysis was restricted to V-J combinations with a frequency above 0.0001, which covered about 99% of repertoires. The TCS score was defined as the ratio of F50 (clonal expansion) to E x V (chaos), calculated using BLOSUM62-based TCRdist between CDR3 peptides within each V-J. Welch's t-statistics and random forest reduced 514 V-J features to 13, which were used in a naive Bayes classifier (R e1071). Sample size was not statistically predetermined, and blinding of investigators to group allocation was not performed. According to the paper, TCR Vbeta CDR3 sequencing was carried out on 135 peripheral blood samples, which came from under 50 ophthalmopathy, 80 or so hyperthyroidism and approximately 17 progressor patients.

This sequence uses TRBV10-2 and TRBJ2-7; 8 bases in the middle match TRBD1. The source material was peripheral blood mononuclear cells (PBMCs), sampled at new diagnosis, from a patient treated with antithyroid drugs. This clonotype was obtained from a woman between 40 and 50 years old with Graves disease. Donor details come from another sample of the same person, matched by shared clones. The CDR3 has the sequence CASSGRDRTYEQYF. The DNA sequence reads TGCGCCAGCAGTGGCCGGGACAGGACCTACGAGCAGTACTTC.